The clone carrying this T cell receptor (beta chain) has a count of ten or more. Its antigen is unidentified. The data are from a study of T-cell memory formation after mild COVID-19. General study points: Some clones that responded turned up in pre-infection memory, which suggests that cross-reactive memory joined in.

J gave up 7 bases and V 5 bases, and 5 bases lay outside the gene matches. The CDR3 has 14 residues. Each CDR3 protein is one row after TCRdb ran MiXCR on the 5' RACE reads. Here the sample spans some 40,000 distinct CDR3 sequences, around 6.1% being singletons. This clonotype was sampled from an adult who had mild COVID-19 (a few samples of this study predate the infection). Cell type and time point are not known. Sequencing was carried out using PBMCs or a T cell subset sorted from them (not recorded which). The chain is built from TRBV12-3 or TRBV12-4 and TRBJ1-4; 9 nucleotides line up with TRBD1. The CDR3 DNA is TGTGCCAGCAGTGTACAGGGGGCGTTTGAAAAACTGTTTTTT. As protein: CASSVQGAFEKLFF.